Below are 9 T cell receptor beta chains sequenced from a single sample in a study of OX40 agonist ivuxolimab in advanced cancers. The protocol was immunoSEQ multiplex PCR, while the TCRdb copy is restricted to in-frame clones and leaves out a portion. The table shows some 83,000 clones, with 65% to 90% occurring only once. The sequencing here drew on CD4+ or CD8+ T cells sorted from blood, taken in a trial of the OX40 agonist ivuxolimab. Receptors were obtained from an adult with an advanced solid tumor such as melanoma, head and neck, liver or kidney cancer.

This sequence joins TRBV28 and TRBJ2-3; D remains ambiguous. V lost 3 bases and J lost 3, with 7 bases in between. CDR1 MDHEN and CDR2 SYDVKM come from the germline V gene. This CDR3 spans 13 amino acids. The CDR3 region has the DNA TGTGCCAGCAGTTTTTATATGACAGATACGCAGTATTTT. Protein: CASSFYMTDTQYF.

V usage is TRBV5-3 and J usage is TRBJ2-1; no firm D call. TRBV5-3 is an ORF for which the function is uncertain. V was shortened by 5 bases and J by 4 bases, with 13 bases between the two germline ends. The CDR3 has 14 amino acids. The CDR3 nucleotides are TGTGCCAGAAGGCGACACACTGGATACAATGAGCAGTTCTTC. Protein product: CARRRHTGYNEQFF.

This chain connects TRBV5-4 to TRBJ2-7; no definite D call. The CDR3 contains 13 residues. Trimming stripped 2 bases from V and 0 bases from J, with 6 bases between. Germline V gene sequence: CDR1 SGHNT, CDR2 YYREEE (reference sequence). CDR3 bases: TGTGCCAGCAGCTTATCAGCCTCCTACGAGCAGTACTTC. Amino acids: CASSLSASYEQYF.

The chain employs TRBV5-1 and TRBJ2-7, with a tentative D call TRBD2 (6 bases). CDR1 SGHRS and CDR2 YFSETQ come from the germline V gene. CDR3 size: 14 residues. V lost 0 bases to trimming and J lost 0 bases, with 7 bases between them. Here the CDR3 reads CASSLGGNSYEQYF. The CDR3 region has the DNA TGCGCCAGCAGCTTGGGCGGGAACTCCTACGAGCAGTACTTC.

This rearrangement joins TRBV2 to TRBJ1-1; weak D call: TRBD1 (6 bases). The CDR3 has 15 amino acids. V was shortened by 6 bases and J by 1 base, with 15 bases between the two germline ends. Germline loops: CDR1 SNHLY, CDR2 FYNNEI. The CDR3 DNA is TGTGCCAGCAGAATCCGGGACACACAGAACACTGAAGCTTTCTTT. Translated, it gives CASRIRDTQNTEAFF.

The chain has TRBV10-3 and TRBJ2-5; the match to TRBD2 covers 8 bases. Germline assignment: CDR1 ENHRY and CDR2 SYGVKD. V lost 7 bases, J lost 7 bases, and 11 bases stayed unmatched. The CDR3 covers 14 residues. The CDR3 nucleotides read TGTGCCATCAAACCGAGCGGGGGTGATTTGACCCAGTACTTC. Translation gives CAIKPSGGDLTQYF.

The chain couples TRBV7-2 to TRBJ2-7; 14 nucleotides align to TRBD2. The V gene end was trimmed by 5 bases and the J gene end by 9 bases; junction bases not matched to a gene: 6. Germline CDR1 is SGHTA and CDR2 is FQGNSA. The length of the CDR3 is 14 residues. This CDR3 reads CASSRGTSGSLQYF. The CDR3 DNA sequence: TGTGCCAGCAGCCGCGGGACTAGCGGGAGTCTGCAGTACTTC.

This sequence joins TRBV5-1 and TRBJ2-1; 8 bases align to TRBD2. V dropped 4 bases and J dropped 3; count of bases not matched to a gene: 6. The germline V gene encodes CDR1 SGHRS and CDR2 YFSETQ. This CDR3 comprises 15 residues. The CDR3 coding sequence is TGCGCCAGCAGCGGCACTAGCGGACACTACAATGAGCAGTTCTTC. Protein product: CASSGTSGHYNEQFF.

This clone is categorized as medium-sized. The J gene is TRBJ2-1, the V gene TRBV27; D is undetermined. V lost 7 bases and J 4 bases, leaving 8 bases between the germline ends. CDR1 is MNHEY, CDR2 SMNVEV, per germline (reference sequence). The CDR3 contains 12 residues. Here the CDR3 reads CASKNWYNEQFF. DNA of the CDR3: TGTGCCAGCAAAAACTGGTACAATGAGCAGTTCTTC.